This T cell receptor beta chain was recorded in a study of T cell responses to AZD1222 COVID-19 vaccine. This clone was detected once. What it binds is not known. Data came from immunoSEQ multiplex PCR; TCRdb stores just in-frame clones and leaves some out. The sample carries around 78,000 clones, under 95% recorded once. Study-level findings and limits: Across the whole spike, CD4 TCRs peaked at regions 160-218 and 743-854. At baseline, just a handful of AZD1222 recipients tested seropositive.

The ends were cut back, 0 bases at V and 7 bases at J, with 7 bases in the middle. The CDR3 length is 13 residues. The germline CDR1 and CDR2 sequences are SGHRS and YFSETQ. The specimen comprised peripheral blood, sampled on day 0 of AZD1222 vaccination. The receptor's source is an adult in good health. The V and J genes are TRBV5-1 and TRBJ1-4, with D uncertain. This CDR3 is CASSLGAPEKLFF. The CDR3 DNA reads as TGCGCCAGCAGCTTGGGGGCTCCTGAAAAACTGTTTTTT.